This TCR beta chain came from a study of T cell responses to AZD1222 COVID-19 vaccine. General study findings and limits: Donors were largely white British and mainly female; clonal diversity was possibly underestimated. Repertoires were obtained solely post-peak T cell response.

The sample holds one count of this clone. Its target is not known. The V segment lost 7 bases and the J segment 9 bases; nucleotides outside the gene matches: 7. Germline CDR1 and CDR2: MNHEY and SVGAGI. This CDR3 region has 15 residues. The method was immunoSEQ multiplex PCR; TCRdb's version includes in-frame clones alone and lacks a portion of them. The sample has about 150,000 clones; approximately 91% are singletons. The sequencing used peripheral blood, collected 28 days after the second AZD1222 dose. The source is an adult who received the AZD1222 COVID-19 vaccine. The rearrangement links TRBV6-5 to TRBJ2-1; 15 bases agree with TRBD2. This chain's CDR3 is CASTPGLAGGGEQFF. DNA for the CDR3: TGTGCCAGCACCCCGGGACTAGCGGGAGGAGGTGAGCAGTTCTTC.